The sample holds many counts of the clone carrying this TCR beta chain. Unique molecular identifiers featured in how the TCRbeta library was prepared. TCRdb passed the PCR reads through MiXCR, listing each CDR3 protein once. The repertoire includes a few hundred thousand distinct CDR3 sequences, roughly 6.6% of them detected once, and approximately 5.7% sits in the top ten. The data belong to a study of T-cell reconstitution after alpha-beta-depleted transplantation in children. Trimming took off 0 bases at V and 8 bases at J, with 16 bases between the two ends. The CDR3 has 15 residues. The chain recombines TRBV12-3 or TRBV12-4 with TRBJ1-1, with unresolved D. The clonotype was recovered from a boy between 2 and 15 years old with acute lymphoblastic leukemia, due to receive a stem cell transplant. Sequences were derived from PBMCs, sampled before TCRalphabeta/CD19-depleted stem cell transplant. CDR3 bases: TGTGCCAGCAGTTTAGCCGCACAGACGAGGTTCGAAGCTTTCTTT. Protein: CASSLAAQTRFEAFF.